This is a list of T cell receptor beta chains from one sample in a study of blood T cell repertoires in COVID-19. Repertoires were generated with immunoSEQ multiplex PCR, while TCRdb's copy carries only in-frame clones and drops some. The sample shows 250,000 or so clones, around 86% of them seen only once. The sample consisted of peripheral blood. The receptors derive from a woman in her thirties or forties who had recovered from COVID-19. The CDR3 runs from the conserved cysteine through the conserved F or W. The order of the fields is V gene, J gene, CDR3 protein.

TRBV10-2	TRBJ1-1	CASSEVANTEAFF
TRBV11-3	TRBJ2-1	CASSVPGTDGSYNEQFF
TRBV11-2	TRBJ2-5	CASSLGVLRGHETQYF
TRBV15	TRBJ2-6	CATSRDPGSGANVLTF
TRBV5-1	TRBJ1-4	CASSPEGGSYEKLFF
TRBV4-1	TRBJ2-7	CASSQGLAGTFYEQYF
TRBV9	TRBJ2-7	CASSKDSSYEQYF
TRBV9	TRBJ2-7	CASSAHARVSTREQYF
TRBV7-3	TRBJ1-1	CASSLSPTGSGTEAFF
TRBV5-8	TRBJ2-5	CASSLGGGGHGETQYF
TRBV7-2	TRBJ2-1	CASTQGRGSYNEQFF
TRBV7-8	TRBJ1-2	CASSPDRVIGYTF
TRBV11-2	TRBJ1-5	CASSVQVAQPQHF
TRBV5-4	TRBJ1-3	CASSLRGSGNTIYF
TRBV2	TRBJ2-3	CASSRLAGVGDTQYF
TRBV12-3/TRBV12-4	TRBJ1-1	CASSLSSAGGAFF
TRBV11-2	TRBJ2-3	CASSLAGGSPDTQYF
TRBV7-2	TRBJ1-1	CASSLISLYTEAFF
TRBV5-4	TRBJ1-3	CASSLTGGAPGNTIYF
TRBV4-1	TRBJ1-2	CASSHEAGTGINYGYTF
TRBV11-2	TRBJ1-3	CASSDDWSSGNTIYF
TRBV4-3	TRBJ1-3	CASSQDVTSSGNTIYF
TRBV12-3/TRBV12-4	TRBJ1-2	CASSLNQGLGYTF
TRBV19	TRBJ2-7	CASSIREQEEDYEQYF
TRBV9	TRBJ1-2	CASSFGQGNYGYTF
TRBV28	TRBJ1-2	CASSVGGPGINYGYTF
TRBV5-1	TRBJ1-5	CASSLGDRGSQPQHF
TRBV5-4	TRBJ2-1	CASSPGGAGYNEQFF
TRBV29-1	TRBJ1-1	CSVDMNTEAFF
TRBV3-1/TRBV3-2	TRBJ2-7	CASSPHPGEQYF
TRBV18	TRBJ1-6	CASSPQGKKDSPLHF
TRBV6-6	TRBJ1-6	CASSYEGSPLHF
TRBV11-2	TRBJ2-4	CASSSLTGSRAKNIQYF
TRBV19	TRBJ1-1	CASFRDRANTEAFF
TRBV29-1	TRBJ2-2	CSVVPWGGQWTGELFF
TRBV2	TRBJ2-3	CASVYRETDTQYF
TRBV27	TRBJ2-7	CASSPLGRGAYEQYF
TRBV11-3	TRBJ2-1	CASSLGIWAGEQFF
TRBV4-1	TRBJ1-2	CASSQEGTRQYGYTF
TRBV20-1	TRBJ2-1	CSATGYNEQFF
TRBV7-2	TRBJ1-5	CASSFLGGNSNQPQHF
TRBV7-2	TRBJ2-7	CASSPRSSYEQYF
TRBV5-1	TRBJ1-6	CASSLAVPGQGDNSPLHF
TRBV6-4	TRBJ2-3	CASSEFSGGAGGTDTQYF
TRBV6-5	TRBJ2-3	CASPEGQGNTDTQYF
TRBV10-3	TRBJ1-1	CAIRTGGTEAFF
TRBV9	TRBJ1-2	CASSVGGDGYTF
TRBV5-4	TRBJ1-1	CASSLGGRAMNTEAFF
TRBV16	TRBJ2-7	CASSQGSSYEQYF
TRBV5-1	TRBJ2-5	CASSLELAGGFLKETQYF
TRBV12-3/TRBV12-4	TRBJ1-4	CASSLINEKLFF
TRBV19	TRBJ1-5	CASSTTGVASDQPQHF
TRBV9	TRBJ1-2	CASSAPVGTGEDNYGYTF
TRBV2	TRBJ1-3	CASSTRQWSSSGNTIYF